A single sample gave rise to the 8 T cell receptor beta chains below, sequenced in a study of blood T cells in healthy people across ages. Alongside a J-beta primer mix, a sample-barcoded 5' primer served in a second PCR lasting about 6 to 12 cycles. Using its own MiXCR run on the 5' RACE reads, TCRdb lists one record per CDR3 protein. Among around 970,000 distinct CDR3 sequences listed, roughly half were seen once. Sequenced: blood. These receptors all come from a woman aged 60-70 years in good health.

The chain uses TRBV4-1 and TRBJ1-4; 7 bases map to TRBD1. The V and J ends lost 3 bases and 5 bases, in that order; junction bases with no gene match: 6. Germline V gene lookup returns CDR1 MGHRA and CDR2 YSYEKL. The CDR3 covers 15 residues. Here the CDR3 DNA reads TGCGCCAGCAGCCAGAGGGACAGCTACAATGAAAAACTGTTTTTT. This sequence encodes CASSQRDSYNEKLFF.

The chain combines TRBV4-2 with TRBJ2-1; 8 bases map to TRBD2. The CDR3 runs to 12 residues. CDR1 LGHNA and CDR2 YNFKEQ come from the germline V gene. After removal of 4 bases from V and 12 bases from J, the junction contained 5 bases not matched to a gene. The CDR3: CASSPLGLGQFF. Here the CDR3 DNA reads TGTGCCAGCAGCCCCTTGGGACTAGGGCAGTTCTTC.

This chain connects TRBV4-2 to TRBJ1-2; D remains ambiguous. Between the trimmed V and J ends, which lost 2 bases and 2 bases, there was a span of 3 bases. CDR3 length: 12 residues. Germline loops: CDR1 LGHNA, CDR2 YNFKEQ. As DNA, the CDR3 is TGTGCCAGCAGCCAAAGCAACTATGGCTACACCTTC. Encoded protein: CASSQSNYGYTF.

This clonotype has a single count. CDR3 sequence reads: CASSPQRAGGEQYF. CDR3 nucleotides: TGTGCCAGCAGTCCCCAGCGAGCGGGAGGTGAGCAGTACTTC. The chain has TRBV11-2 and TRBJ2-7, with 9 bases fitting TRBD2. The germline CDR1 and CDR2 sequences are SGHAT and FQNNGV. The V segment lost 6 bases and the J segment 7 bases; nucleotides outside the gene matches: 10. This CDR3 comprises 14 residues.

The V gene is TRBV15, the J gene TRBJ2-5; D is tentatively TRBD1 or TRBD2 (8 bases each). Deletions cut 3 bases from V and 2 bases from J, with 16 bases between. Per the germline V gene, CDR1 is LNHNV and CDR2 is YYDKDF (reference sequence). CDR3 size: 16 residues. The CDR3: CATSSLSGTGQETQYF. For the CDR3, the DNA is TGTGCCACCAGCAGCCTTAGCGGGACAGGTCAAGAGACCCAGTACTTC.

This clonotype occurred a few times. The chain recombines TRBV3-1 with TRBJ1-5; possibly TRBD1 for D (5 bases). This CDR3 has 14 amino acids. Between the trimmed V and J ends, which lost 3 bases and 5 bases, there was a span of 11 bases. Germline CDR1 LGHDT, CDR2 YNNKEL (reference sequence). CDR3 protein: CASSQTRGDQPQHF. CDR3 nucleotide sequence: TGTGCCAGCAGCCAGACCCGGGGCGATCAGCCCCAGCATTTT.

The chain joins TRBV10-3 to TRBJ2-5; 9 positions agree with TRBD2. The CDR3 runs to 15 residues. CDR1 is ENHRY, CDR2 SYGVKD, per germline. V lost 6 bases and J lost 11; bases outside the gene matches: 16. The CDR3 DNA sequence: TGTGCCATCAGCGTTCGAGCGGGAGGAACGGTTGAGCAGTACTTC. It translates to CAISVRAGGTVEQYF.

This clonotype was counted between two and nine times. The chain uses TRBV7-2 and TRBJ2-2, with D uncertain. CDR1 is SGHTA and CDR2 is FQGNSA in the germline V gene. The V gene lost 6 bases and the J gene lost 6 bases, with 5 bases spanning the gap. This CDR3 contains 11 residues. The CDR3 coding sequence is TGTGCCAGCAGGGTGTCCGGGGAGCTGTTTTTT. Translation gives CASRVSGELFF.